These 19 T cell receptor beta chains were all obtained from the same sample, sequenced in a study of shared clonotypes between healthy human individuals. The naive CD8 population came from CD45RO-negative cells selected for CCR7, without terminally differentiated effector memory CD45RA+ cells. TCRdb's copy holds only in-frame clones and misses some; the assay was immunoSEQ multiplex PCR. This table has some 2,000,000 clones, approximately 94% appearing once. Sequences were obtained from naive CD8+ T cells sorted from blood. The receptors were gathered from a man aged 18 to 29 in good health.

In the case of this clone: At the DNA level, this CDR3 is encoded by other sequences in the same sample as well. The chain joins TRBV27 to TRBJ2-7; no clear D gene. The germline V and J ends were trimmed by 3 bases and 3 bases, with 12 bases remaining between them. The CDR3 contains 14 residues. Germline-derived CDR1 and CDR2 are MNHEY and SMNVEV (reference sequence). CDR3 nucleotide sequence: TGTGCCAGCAGTTTCCGAGGCCAGATCTACGAGCAGTACTTC. Translated: CASSFRGQIYEQYF.

The genes are TRBV30 and TRBJ1-2; the match to TRBD1 covers 7 bases. V lost 7 bases to trimming and J lost 3 bases; unmatched junction nucleotides: 11. Looked up from germline, CDR1 is GTSNPN and CDR2 is SVGIG (reference sequence). The CDR3 covers 14 residues. The chain's CDR3 is CAFYPDRADYGYTF. CDR3 DNA sequence: TGTGCCTTTTACCCTGACAGGGCGGACTATGGCTACACCTTC.

This clone occurred once. The chain joins TRBV27 to TRBJ2-1; the match to TRBD2 covers 12 bases. The CDR3 loop spans 17 amino acids. V lost 2 bases, J lost 5 bases, and 7 bases stayed unmatched. Germline-derived CDR1 and CDR2 are MNHEY and SMNVEV (reference sequence). The CDR3 here is CASSLPPRTSGDNEQFF. The CDR3 bases are TGTGCCAGCAGTTTACCGCCCCGGACTAGCGGGGACAATGAGCAGTTCTTC.

V gene TRBV25-1 combines with J gene TRBJ1-1, with no clear D. CDR1 and CDR2 from the germline V gene are MGHDK and SYGVNS. CDR3 length: 12 amino acids. V lost 5 bases, J lost 5 bases, and 9 bases lay in between. CDR3 protein: CASSTVTTEAFF. CDR3 coding DNA: TGTGCCAGCAGTACAGTTACGACTGAAGCTTTCTTT. The full variable domain, rest sourced from reference TRBV25-1 and TRBJ1-1, is EADIYQTPRYLVIGTGKKITLECSQTMGHDKMYWYQQDPGMELHLIHYSYGVNSTEKGDLSSESTVSRIRTEHFPLTLESARPSHTSQYLCASSTVTTEAFFGQGTRLTVV.

The chain has TRBV27 and TRBJ2-1; D gene uncertain. Per the germline V gene, CDR1 is MNHEY and CDR2 is SMNVEV (reference sequence). The CDR3 consists of 13 residues. V lost 5 bases and J lost 5, with 10 bases in between. CDR3 protein: CASSGAGDNEQFF. As DNA, the CDR3 is TGTGCCAGCAGTGGTGCTGGGGACAATGAGCAGTTCTTC.

In regard to this clone: This same CDR3 is encoded by further DNA sequences in the sample. The chain joins TRBV30 to TRBJ2-2, with D unresolved. This CDR3 region has 12 residues. Germline loops: CDR1 GTSNPN, CDR2 SVGIG (reference sequence). The V and J ends lost 2 bases and 4 bases respectively, with 5 bases between them. The CDR3 DNA reads as TGTGCCTGGAGTTTCGGCACCGGGGAGCTGTTTTTT. It translates to CAWSFGTGELFF.

The chain carries TRBV25-1 and TRBJ2-1; D gene ambiguous. There are 12 residues in the CDR3. The ends were cut back, 6 bases at V and 6 bases at J, with 9 bases in the middle. From germline, CDR1 is MGHDK and CDR2 SYGVNS. The CDR3 coding sequence is TGTGCCAGCAGCCTAAACCTCAATGAGCAGTTCTTC. This gives the protein CASSLNLNEQFF.

About this clone itself: The identical CDR3 is also encoded by other nucleotide sequences in the sample. The V gene is TRBV29-1, the J gene TRBJ2-7; D gene ambiguous. CDR1 is SQVTM and CDR2 is ANQGSEA in the germline V gene. V was shortened by 4 bases and J by 4 bases, with 5 bases between the two germline ends. CDR3 length: 10 residues. The CDR3 spells CSVADYEQYF. In nucleotides, the CDR3 is TGCAGCGTTGCAGATTACGAGCAGTACTTC.

This chain links TRBV11-2 with TRBJ2-5; no clear D. V was shortened by 1 base and J by 3 bases, with 6 bases between the two germline ends. Germline V gives CDR1 SGHAT, CDR2 FQNNGV. The CDR3 has 13 residues. The chain's CDR3 is CASSLGAEETQYF. CDR3 in DNA: TGTGCCAGCAGCTTAGGGGCGGAAGAGACCCAGTACTTC.

The genes are TRBV9 and TRBJ2-2, with 8 bases aligning to TRBD2. The CDR3 length is 15 residues. V shed 3 bases and J 2 bases; nucleotides not matched to a gene: 3. Germline V gene sequence: CDR1 SGDLS, CDR2 YYNGEE. DNA of the CDR3: TGTGCCAGCAGCGGTAGCGGGGTAAACACCGGGGAGCTGTTTTTT. Protein product: CASSGSGVNTGELFF.

V usage is TRBV12-5 and J usage is TRBJ2-1, with 7 bases identical to TRBD1. This CDR3 is built from 15 residues. CDR1 is LGHNT and CDR2 is FRNRAP in the germline V gene. V lost 1 base to trimming and J lost 5 bases; unmatched junction nucleotides: 5. DNA of the CDR3: TGTGCTAGTGGTTTGGGACAGGGTGGCAACAATGAGCAGTTCTTC. Translated, it gives CASGLGQGGNNEQFF.

J is TRBJ2-1 and V is TRBV9; 10 bases agree with TRBD1. Germline CDR1 SGDLS, CDR2 YYNGEE. The trim removed 3 bases at V and 9 bases at J, leaving 6 bases unmatched. This CDR3 comprises 14 residues. CDR3: CASSAGQGSTEQFF. Here the CDR3 DNA reads TGTGCCAGCAGCGCGGGACAGGGGAGTACTGAGCAGTTCTTC.

V and J are TRBV9 and TRBJ2-7; possibly TRBD2 for D (6 bases). Germline V gives CDR1 SGDLS, CDR2 YYNGEE. V was clipped by 4 bases and J by 2 bases, with 16 bases between them. There are 15 residues in the CDR3. The DNA for the CDR3 is TGTGCCAGCAGCCCCGCCGGGACTGTGACCTACGAGCAGTACTTC. This gives the protein CASSPAGTVTYEQYF.

V usage is TRBV5-1 and J usage is TRBJ1-2; D gene uncertain. Germline V gene data show CDR1 as SGHRS and CDR2 as YFSETQ. The CDR3 covers 13 residues. V lost 0 bases, J lost 7 bases, and 10 bases lay in between. CDR3 nucleotides: TGCGCCAGCAGCTTGGTGCAAGGGTCTGGCTACACCTTC. Encoded protein: CASSLVQGSGYTF.

The V call is TRBV28, the J call TRBJ2-5; D gene unclear. V gave up 3 bases and J gave up 5 bases, with 10 bases separating them. The germline CDR1 and CDR2 sequences are MDHEN and SYDVKM. This CDR3 is built from 13 residues. The CDR3 bases are TGTGCCAGCAGTTTTAGTTCGGTGGAGACCCAGTACTTC. Its translation: CASSFSSVETQYF.

This chain joins TRBV10-1 and TRBJ1-4; D unclear. The germline V gene encodes CDR1 WNHNN and CDR2 SYGVQD (reference sequence). The V and J ends lost 1 base and 6 bases respectively, with 12 bases between them. This CDR3 is built from 15 residues. The CDR3 nucleotides read TGCGCCAGCAGTGAGTGGTGGCATAAGGATGAAAAACTGTTTTTT. Encoded protein: CASSEWWHKDEKLFF.

Only one count was recorded for this clone. V usage is TRBV7-2 and J usage is TRBJ2-7; D might be TRBD1 (6 bases). CDR1 and CDR2 from the germline V gene are SGHTA and FQGNSA. V lost 5 bases, J lost 0 bases, and 20 bases lay in between. This CDR3 is built from 17 residues. CDR3 residues: CASSLGAEAFSSYEQYF. DNA of the CDR3: TGTGCCAGCAGCCTGGGGGCGGAAGCGTTTAGCTCCTACGAGCAGTACTTC.

The chain uses TRBV27 and TRBJ1-2; 8 bases are shared with TRBD1. Germline trimming cut 6 bases from V and 2 bases from J; bases unmatched to any gene: 8. The germline gives CDR1 MNHEY, CDR2 SMNVEV (reference sequence). This CDR3 is 15 amino acids long. The CDR3, as DNA: TGTGCCAGCAGAACCATAGGGACAGGCAACTATGGCTACACCTTC. Protein product: CASRTIGTGNYGYTF.

The chain couples TRBV13 to TRBJ2-1, with TRBD2 matching 15 bases. The CDR3 spans 20 residues. CDR1 and CDR2 from the germline V gene are PRHDT and FYEKMQ (reference sequence). Trimming cost V 5 bases and J 4 bases; bases outside gene matches: 15. The DNA for the CDR3 is TGTGCCAGCAGCAGTAGGCTGACGGGACTAGCGGGAGGACCGTACAATGAGCAGTTCTTC. It encodes CASSSRLTGLAGGPYNEQFF.